Listed below are T cell receptor beta chains from one sample, sequenced in a study of metastatic and nonmetastatic thyroid tumors. TCRdb used MiXCR to call clones anew from the PCR reads. The sample shows some 33,000 clones, over 20% of them seen only once. The sample comprised tumor tissue. The receptors were sampled from a male donor with papillary thyroid cancer or a benign thyroid nodule (not recorded which). Some clones in this sample may be carry-over from other donors' samples. CDR3s include the opening cysteine and the closing phenylalanine or tryptophan. Fields, in order: J gene, clone size, D gene, V gene, CDR3 length, CDR3 DNA, CDR3 protein. A D gene is named only where the DNA matches it firmly. The listing skips clone size in some rows; elsewhere it reads once, few, many or a size class.

>TRBJ1-5|-|-|TRBV20-1|16
TGCAGTGCTAGAGACGGTAGACAGGACGGCAATCAGCCCCAGCATTTT
CSARDGRQDGNQPQHF
>TRBJ1-3|many|-|TRBV7-8|16
TGTGCCAGCGGAGGAGCGACCGGCCTCTCTGGAAACACCATATATTTT
CASGGATGLSGNTIYF
>TRBJ1-6|-|-|TRBV27|15
TGTGCCAGCAGTTTAGCTCGGACAGCTAATTCACCCCTCCACTTT
CASSLARTANSPLHF
>TRBJ2-5|many|-|TRBV3-1|14
TGTGCCAGCGCCAAGCGAGGGGGGGCCGAGACCCAGTACTTC
CASAKRGGAETQYF
>TRBJ2-2|few|-|TRBV6-1|13
TGTGCCAGCGAGACGGGATTAGTCGGGGAGCTGTTTTTT
CASETGLVGELFF
>TRBJ1-1|many|-|TRBV30|13
TGTGCCTGTCCTTGGGAGGGGGACACTGAAGCTTTCTTT
CACPWEGDTEAFF
>TRBJ2-5|many|-|TRBV7-9|16
TGTGCCAGCAGCCCCCCCGTGCGGACCCTCCAAGAGACCCAGTACTTC
CASSPPVRTLQETQYF
>TRBJ2-3|many|-|TRBV3-1|16
TGTGCCAGCAGCCAGGAGACGGGTCTTAGCACAGATACGCAGTATTTT
CASSQETGLSTDTQYF
>TRBJ1-2|-|TRBD1|TRBV20-1|15
TGCAGTGCTACAGGGGGTCAGGGTTCCTACTATGGCTACACCTTC
CSATGGQGSYYGYTF
>TRBJ2-1|medium-sized|TRBD2|TRBV27|16
TGTGCCAGCAGTTCGCCCCCGGGACTAGTCTACAATGAGCAGTTCTTC
CASSSPPGLVYNEQFF
>TRBJ2-2|-|TRBD1|TRBV28|16
TGTGCCAGCAGTTTCCGGGACAGGGAGCGTCCCGGGGAGCTGCTTTTT
CASSFRDRERPGELLF
>TRBJ2-1|few|-|TRBV4-2|15
TGTGCCAGCAGCCAATCCTTAGCGGTAGGAAGTGAGCAGTTCTTC
CASSQSLAVGSEQFF
>TRBJ2-5|many|-|TRBV6-2/TRBV6-3|16
TGTGCCAGCCGAAGCCTGAGCGGGTCAAGTGTAGAGACCCAGTACTTC
CASRSLSGSSVETQYF
>TRBJ2-7|-|-|TRBV11-2|14
TGTGCCAGCAGCTTAGATACTAGCTCCTACGAGCAGTACTTC
CASSLDTSSYEQYF
>TRBJ1-2|few|-|TRBV12-3/TRBV12-4|15
TGTGCCAGCAGTCCCCTGGGGAAAGGGTCCTATGGCTACACCTTC
CASSPLGKGSYGYTF
>TRBJ2-2|many|-|TRBV28|15
TGTGCCAGCAGTTTATGGCAGGATAACACCGGGGAGCTGTTTTTT
CASSLWQDNTGELFF
>TRBJ2-1|-|-|TRBV6-2/TRBV6-3|15
TGTGCCAGCAGTTCCCCCCAGAGTGGTTACAATGAGCAGTTCTTC
CASSSPQSGYNEQFF
>TRBJ1-2|-|-|TRBV27|14
TGTGCCAGCAGTTTAGCCGGGGACCCCAAAAAGAACACCTTC
CASSLAGDPKKNTF
>TRBJ2-2|many|-|TRBV7-2|14
TGTGCCAGCAGCTTTACGAGCCGCACCGGGGAGCTGTTTTTT
CASSFTSRTGELFF
>TRBJ2-1|many|TRBD2|TRBV20-1|15
TGCAGTGCACGTCGGCGGGGGACTAGCGGAAATGAGCAGTTCTTC
CSARRRGTSGNEQFF
>TRBJ2-2|-|TRBD2|TRBV20-1|14
TGCAGTGCAGCGGGAGAGCCGTACACCTGGGAGCTGTCTTTT
CSAAGEPYTWELSF
>TRBJ1-2|-|-|TRBV2|14
TGTGCCAGCAGTGAAGGGGGAACTAACTATGGCTACACCTTC
CASSEGGTNYGYTF
>TRBJ2-7|-|TRBD1|TRBV19|14
TGTGCCATTAGTATACTCGGACAGGCTGGAGAGCAGTACTTC
CAISILGQAGEQYF
>TRBJ2-1|many|-|TRBV7-2|11
TGTGCCAGCAGCACGGGACGCGAGCAGTTCTTC
CASSTGREQFF
>TRBJ2-7|-|-|TRBV6-1|14
TGTGCCAGCACCTCCATAGGACGGCAGCGCGAGCAGTACTTC
CASTSIGRQREQYF
>TRBJ2-7|-|-|TRBV7-2|13
TGTGCCAGCAGCATGACTACCTCCTACGAGCAGTACTTC
CASSMTTSYEQYF
>TRBJ2-7|many|-|TRBV29-1|13
TGCAGCGTTACTCAGGGGGGGGCGCGCGAGCAGTACTTC
CSVTQGGAREQYF
>TRBJ2-1|many|-|TRBV12-3/TRBV12-4|15
TGTGCCAGCAGTTTTTACGGGAGTAATCGGAATGAGCAGTTCTTC
CASSFYGSNRNEQFF
>TRBJ1-1|-|-|TRBV6-1|11
TGTGCCACCCTGGTGGGTGGTGGAGCTTTCTTT
CATLVGGGAFF
>TRBJ1-1|many|-|TRBV18|13
TGTGCCAGCTCACGAGGGGTGGATGGTGAAGCTTTCTTT
CASSRGVDGEAFF
>TRBJ2-5|few|-|TRBV6-1|15
TGTGCCAGCAGTGCGTCGTGGGGGGTCTCAGATACCCATTACTTC
CASSASWGVSDTHYF
>TRBJ2-7|few|TRBD1|TRBV6-2/TRBV6-3|16
TGTGCCAGCAGCCGTAACCGGGACAGGGTTGCCTACGAGCAGTACTTC
CASSRNRDRVAYEQYF
>TRBJ2-1|many|TRBD2|TRBV7-2|16
TGTGCCAGCAGCTTAGTTGGGGGGGTGGGCTACAATGAGCAGTTCTTC
CASSLVGGVGYNEQFF
>TRBJ2-1|many|TRBD1|TRBV7-2|14
TGTGCCAGCAGCTTAGTGGGACAGTGGTATGAGCAGTTCTTC
CASSLVGQWYEQFF
>TRBJ2-1|many|TRBD2|TRBV7-6|16
TGTGCCAGCAGCTTAGCGGGGACTAGCGGGAGGAATGAGCAGTTCTTC
CASSLAGTSGRNEQFF
>TRBJ1-5|medium-sized|-|TRBV20-1|14
TGCAGTGCTAGAGATCACAATAGCAATCAGCCCCAGCATTTT
CSARDHNSNQPQHF
>TRBJ2-3|many|-|TRBV25-1|17
TGTGCCAGCAGTGTCAGATACAGGGATATTGGAACAGATACGCAGTATTTT
CASSVRYRDIGTDTQYF
>TRBJ2-7|many|-|TRBV20-1|20
TGCAGTGCTAGAGATCGTCCTGGTACTGAATACGCCGAAACATTCTACGAGCAGTACTTC
CSARDRPGTEYAETFYEQYF
>TRBJ2-5|many|TRBD2|TRBV28|14
TGTGCCAGCAGCTTGGGAGGGATAGGGAGTTCCCAGTACTTC
CASSLGGIGSSQYF
>TRBJ2-3|-|-|TRBV4-3|15
TGCGCCAGCAGCCTCTGGACTGACCGTACAGATACGCAGTATTTT
CASSLWTDRTDTQYF
>TRBJ2-7|many|TRBD2|TRBV15|16
TGTGCCACCAGGGCTAGCGGGGGGAATAGCTCCTACGAGCAGTACTTC
CATRASGGNSSYEQYF
>TRBJ2-3|-|-|TRBV5-1|14
TGCGCCAGCAATCCCGGACAGAGCACAGATACGCAGTATTTT
CASNPGQSTDTQYF
>TRBJ2-3|many|-|TRBV19|14
TGTGCCAGTAGCAGGAGTAGTAGCACAGATACGCAGTATTTT
CASSRSSSTDTQYF
>TRBJ2-7|medium-sized|TRBD1|TRBV6-6|15
TGTGCCAGCAGTTACTCGAGGGACAGGGCCTACGAGCAGTACTTC
CASSYSRDRAYEQYF
>TRBJ1-5|many|-|TRBV4-3|13
TGCGCCAGCAGCCGTAATATTCATCAGCCCCAGCATTTT
CASSRNIHQPQHF
>TRBJ1-5|few|-|TRBV12-3/TRBV12-4|14
TGTGCCAGCACCCTACGAGGTCCCAATCAGCCCCAGCATTTT
CASTLRGPNQPQHF
>TRBJ2-7|few|TRBD1|TRBV28|12
TGCGCCAGCAGTTTATTTGGGACAGTGATAGACTTC
CASSLFGTVIDF
>TRBJ1-1|many|-|TRBV28|13
TGTGCCAGCCTCGGACAGATGAACACTGAAGCTTTCTTT
CASLGQMNTEAFF
>TRBJ2-2|-|-|TRBV6-1|11
TGTGCCAGCGCATGGTCCGGGGAGCTGTTTTTT
CASAWSGELFF